This is a list of T cell receptor beta chains from one sample in a study of blood T cell repertoires in COVID-19. Produced via immunoSEQ multiplex PCR; TCRdb's table is partial and in-frame only. There are just over 350,000 clones in the sample; 86% occur only once, and about 7.1% lies in the top ten. Sequencing used peripheral blood. The source of these receptors is a woman aged 60-70 years with COVID-19, enrolled during active disease. The conserved cysteine and the conserved F or W are not part of the CDR3 here. A D gene is named only where the DNA matches it firmly. Clone size, where shown, is once, few, many, or a class for clones that have expanded.

clone_size,j_call,v_call,d_call,cdr3_aa
-,TRBJ2-2,TRBV5-1,TRBD2,ASTTSGGSRGTGELF
-,TRBJ2-1,TRBV3-1/TRBV3-2,-,ASSQTSMYGEQF
-,TRBJ2-1,TRBV5-5,-,ASSLEIAGYNEQF
-,TRBJ1-3,TRBV5-1,-,ASSSGTNGNTIY
-,TRBJ1-5,TRBV19,TRBD1,ASSRGQYSNQPQH
-,TRBJ1-2,TRBV19,-,ASSIPQTTNYGYT
once,TRBJ1-2,TRBV5-6,-,ASSLSGSGYT
-,TRBJ2-2,TRBV29-1,-,SVEAQGTPGELF
-,TRBJ1-1,TRBV7-2,TRBD1,ASSSLSPSRDRDGTEAF
-,TRBJ1-6,TRBV5-4,-,ASSESNSPLH
-,TRBJ2-7,TRBV10-2,TRBD1,ASSPGQRYEQY
-,TRBJ1-2,TRBV27,TRBD1,ASSTHGQDYGYT
-,TRBJ1-5,TRBV4-1,-,ASSQKSYQGGLNQPQH
-,TRBJ1-1,TRBV19,-,ASRRSNTEAF
many,TRBJ1-4,TRBV3-1/TRBV3-2,TRBD1,ASSFQVPGGNWGLF
-,TRBJ1-2,TRBV10-2,-,ASSASRTAIYGYT
-,TRBJ2-2,TRBV13,TRBD2,ASSLSRRGANTGELF
-,TRBJ1-2,TRBV19,-,ATYGYT
once,TRBJ1-6,TRBV6-4,-,ASSSDWNSPLH
-,TRBJ1-2,TRBV2,TRBD1,ASSPDRRIYGYT
once,TRBJ2-2,TRBV5-1,TRBD1,ASSRTGASGELF
-,TRBJ2-5,TRBV27,TRBD1,ASSPTGVLQETQY
-,TRBJ2-1,TRBV5-1,TRBD1,ASSPLDRRRGNEQF
-,TRBJ1-2,TRBV4-1,-,ASSQVNRPERGYT
once,TRBJ2-2,TRBV7-3,TRBD2,ASSSPGLAPGELF
-,TRBJ2-1,TRBV19,-,ASSMSAVSYNEQF
-,TRBJ2-2,TRBV9,TRBD1,ASSVRQGAQTGELF
-,TRBJ1-4,TRBV2,-,ASSERGFLNEKLF
-,TRBJ2-3,TRBV11-3,-,ASSLYLGRGARTDTQY
-,TRBJ2-5,TRBV18,TRBD2,ASSQTGTSGKLNQETQY
-,TRBJ2-3,TRBV7-9,TRBD1,ASSPGQGIQDTQY
-,TRBJ2-5,TRBV7-6,TRBD2,ASSPGGGGRTQY
-,TRBJ2-2,TRBV2,-,ASGGQPRTGELF
-,TRBJ1-2,TRBV6-6,-,ASSYVAGLWDGYT
-,TRBJ2-7,TRBV20-1,-,SASSTGYREQY
-,TRBJ1-4,TRBV6-1,TRBD1,ASSELEQGTATNEKLF
-,TRBJ2-1,TRBV5-1,TRBD2,ASRTLAAPYNEQF
-,TRBJ2-3,TRBV4-1,TRBD2,ASSQRGGLAGGPGTDTQY
-,TRBJ2-3,TRBV14,TRBD1,ASSHRQGKGDTQY
-,TRBJ2-3,TRBV11-1,TRBD2,ASSFNSGGAADTQY
-,TRBJ2-7,TRBV7-3,-,ASSRTDVGGRYEQY
-,TRBJ1-2,TRBV9,-,ASSERDYGYT
-,TRBJ1-3,TRBV7-2,-,ASSLNPGSGNTIY
-,TRBJ1-2,TRBV3-1/TRBV3-2,TRBD1,ASSRTGEFRRYYGYT
-,TRBJ1-1,TRBV12-3/TRBV12-4,-,ASNGQTPRQAF
-,TRBJ2-7,TRBV6-2/TRBV6-3,TRBD1,ASSYRTGIGEQY
-,TRBJ2-7,TRBV7-2,-,ASSPSSYEQY
once,TRBJ1-1,TRBV9,-,ASSAEGGTEAF
once,TRBJ2-1,TRBV29-1,TRBD1,SVGETGYNEQF
once,TRBJ2-1,TRBV10-2,-,ASSVSPEQF
-,TRBJ2-5,TRBV11-2,TRBD1,ASSHDRGQETQY
-,TRBJ1-4,TRBV10-3,TRBD1,AISELDRGEEKLF
once,TRBJ2-1,TRBV9,TRBD2,ASSVDGDYYNEQF
few,TRBJ1-3,TRBV5-1,-,ASSATGTAGNTIY
-,TRBJ1-2,TRBV5-6,-,ASSATGNGYT
-,TRBJ2-7,TRBV27,TRBD1,ASRPGQGGEQY
-,TRBJ2-3,TRBV7-8,TRBD2,ASSSRTSGGYTQY
once,TRBJ2-3,TRBV18,TRBD2,ASSPVSGADTQY
-,TRBJ2-7,TRBV18,TRBD2,ASSLKAGTFSYEQY